This TCR beta chain appears in the sequencing data of a study of shared T cell receptors in the human thymus. The assay was immunoSEQ multiplex PCR, and TCRdb's table has in-frame clones only and misses some. Of about 660,000 clones listed, 88% are singletons. This clone was detected once. CDR1 is MNHEY and CDR2 is SVGAGI in the germline V gene. This CDR3 has 15 amino acids. V shed 0 bases and J 7 bases; nucleotides not matched to a gene: 7. The same data also contributed to another study, on human thymus T cells. From that report: Healthy Finnish infants having corrective surgery for congenital heart defects served as donors.

The receptor comes from a boy younger than two with a congenital heart defect. V is TRBV6-5 and J is TRBJ2-7; 9 bases fit TRBD2. The sample consisted of thymocytes. The CDR3 DNA reads as TGTGCCAGCAGTTACTCTTGGACTAGCGCCAAAGAGCAGTACTTC. Translated: CASSYSWTSAKEQYF.